Shown below are 26 T cell receptor beta chains from a single sample sequenced in a study of regulatory T cells in long-lasting Graves disease. CDR3 regions were amplified by Arm-PCR using iRepertoire HTBI primers to build TCR beta libraries. Via MiXCR, TCRdb re-called the multiplex PCR reads, giving one row per CDR3 protein. The table has roughly 450,000 distinct CDR3 sequences, less than 25% seen once; the top ten hold approximately 8%. Time point noted: persistent/refractory GD, antithyroid drugs over 5 years with positive TRAb. PBMCs were the source of the RNA used for TCR sequencing. The material sequenced was peripheral blood mononuclear cells (PBMCs), taken when the disease was refractory, from a patient treated with antithyroid drugs. These receptors were collected from a female donor with Graves disease.

The gene calls are TRBV6-1 and TRBJ1-5, with 11 bases identical to TRBD1. The CDR3 consists of 18 residues. V lost 11 bases, J lost 1 base, and 16 bases stayed unmatched. The germline V gene encodes CDR1 MNHNS and CDR2 SASEGT. The CDR3 nucleotides are TGTGCCGTTCAATCCGGGACAGGGGGTGTTGGAAGCAATCAGCCCCAGCATTTT. Its protein product is CAVQSGTGGVGSNQPQHF.

This clonotype was recorded a few times. With a much larger clone just one base away, this may be a read error. The chain couples TRBV6-1 to TRBJ1-1; D gene unclear. CDR3 size: 11 residues. V lost 5 bases and J lost 3, with 4 bases in between. CDR1 and CDR2 from the germline V gene are MNHNS and SASEGT. This chain's CDR3 is CASSTDTEAFF. CDR3 in DNA: TGTGCCAGCAGTACCGACACTGAAGCTTTCTTT.

This clonotype was seen at least ten times. V is TRBV30 and J is TRBJ2-5; TRBD2 is a possible D gene (5 bases). This CDR3 has 14 residues. V dropped 3 bases and J dropped 4 bases, with 15 bases sitting between them. Per the germline V gene, CDR1 is GTSNPN and CDR2 is SVGIG (reference sequence). CDR3 protein: CAWRKSSKRETQYF. The CDR3 region has the DNA TGTGCCTGGAGAAAGTCTAGCAAACGAGAGACCCAGTACTTC.

This clonotype was detected only a few times. The chain joins TRBV5-1 to TRBJ2-7, with D possibly called TRBD1 or TRBD2 (5 bases each). The CDR3 covers 14 residues. CDR1 is SGHRS and CDR2 is YFSETQ in the germline V gene. Trimming shortened V by 1 base and J by 3 bases, and 11 bases separated the two germline ends. This CDR3 is CASSLWGPLYEQYF. CDR3 nucleotide sequence: TGCGCCAGCAGCTTGTGGGGACCCCTCTACGAGCAGTACTTC. The whole variable domain, filled in from reference TRBV5-1 and TRBJ2-7, reads KAGVTQTPRYLIKTRGQQVTLSCSPISGHRSVSWYQQTPGQGLQFLFEYFSETQRNKGNFPGRFSGRQFSNSRSEMNVSTLELGDSALYLCASSLWGPLYEQYFGPGTRLTVT.

J is TRBJ2-5 and V is TRBV29-1; TRBD1 aligns across 8 bases. The CDR3 contains 14 residues. Germline CDR1 and CDR2: SQVTM and ANQGSEA. V shed 7 bases, J shed 1 base, and the junction held 8 bases outside the gene matches. The CDR3, as DNA: TGCAGCGGGGAAAACAGGGGGTGCCAAGAGACCCAGTACTTC. Protein: CSGENRGCQETQYF.

This clonotype has only a few counts. The chain recombines TRBV5-6 with TRBJ2-5, with D possibly being TRBD2 (5 bases). The V gene's germline CDR1 is SGHDT and CDR2 YYEEEE. CDR3 length: 13 amino acids. V lost 0 bases, J lost 6 bases, and 9 bases lay in between. In DNA form, the CDR3 reads TGTGCCAGCAGCTTGGGAGGGCCCAAGACCCAGTACTTC. It specifies CASSLGGPKTQYF.

The chain employs TRBV9 and TRBJ2-2, with 10 nucleotides matching TRBD2. This CDR3 comprises 14 residues. Germline CDR1 SGDLS, CDR2 YYNGEE. With 3 bases clipped from V and 6 bases from J, the junction kept 2 bases outside the gene matches. In nucleotides, the CDR3 is TGTGCCAGCAGCGAAGGACTAGCGGCCGGGGAGCTGTTTTTT. This codes for CASSEGLAAGELFF.

This clonotype was picked up a small number of times. V is TRBV30 and J is TRBJ2-5; 15 positions agree with TRBD2. The CDR3 covers 17 residues. Trimming removed 2 bases from V and 5 bases from J; junction bases left unmatched: 9. Germline CDR1 and CDR2: GTSNPN and SVGIG (reference sequence). Here the CDR3 reads CAWSWGRTSGRGETQYF. The DNA for the CDR3 is TGTGCCTGGAGTTGGGGCCGGACTAGCGGGAGGGGGGAGACCCAGTACTTC. Full variable domain (missing parts from reference TRBV30 and TRBJ2-5): SQTIHQWPATLVQPVGSPLSLECTVEGTSNPNLYWYRQAAGRGLQLLFYSVGIGQISSEVPQNLSASRPQDRQFILSSKKLLLSDSGFYLCAWSWGRTSGRGETQYFGPGTRLLVL.

This clonotype was recorded many times. V and J are TRBV2 and TRBJ2-5; D remains ambiguous. CDR1 is SNHLY, CDR2 FYNNEI, per germline. The CDR3 is 13 residues long. V lost 3 bases to trimming and J lost 7 bases, with 12 bases between them. CDR3 in DNA: TGTGCCAGCAGTGATGATTTTTTGGGGACCCAGTACTTC. Its translation: CASSDDFLGTQYF. Filled out from reference TRBV2 and TRBJ2-5, the complete variable domain reads EPEVTQTPSHQVTQMGQEVILRCVPISNHLYFYWYRQILGQKVEFLVSFYNNEISEKSEIFDDQFSVERPDGSNFTLKIRSTKLEDSAMYFCASSDDFLGTQYFGPGTRLLVL.

The genes are TRBV10-3 and TRBJ2-1; D perhaps matches TRBD2 (6 bases). From germline, CDR1 is ENHRY and CDR2 SYGVKD. This CDR3 is 12 amino acids long. The CDR3 nucleotides are TGTGCTATAGCGGCTGCATACAATGAGCAGTTCTTC. Translation: CAIAAAYNEQFF.

This chain joins TRBV12-3 or TRBV12-4 and TRBJ2-5, with TRBD1 matching over 11 bases. This CDR3 has 15 residues. Unmatched junction bases numbered 2, after V lost 1 base and J lost 4 bases. The CDR3 sequence is CASSLDGTGGETQYF. The CDR3 DNA sequence: TGTGCCAGCAGTTTAGATGGGACAGGGGGAGAGACCCAGTACTTC.

This clonotype has just a few counts. This chain uses TRBV5-1 with TRBJ1-1; D is ambiguous. Germline values: CDR1 SGHRS, CDR2 YFSETQ. This CDR3 is built from 15 residues. The V end was cut by 3 bases, the J end by 0 bases, with 12 bases between. CDR3 region: CASSWAGPMNTEAFF. CDR3 sequence (DNA): TGCGCCAGCAGCTGGGCAGGCCCCATGAACACTGAAGCTTTCTTT.

Details on this clonotype: A clone one base away is much larger, so this may be a read error. J is TRBJ1-5 and V is TRBV6-2 or TRBV6-3, with a possible D match to TRBD1 (5 bases). Trimming cost V 5 bases and J 6 bases, with 14 bases left between them. Germline CDR1 is MNHEY and CDR2 is SVGEGT. CDR3 length: 14 residues. The DNA of the CDR3 is TGTGCCAGCAGTGGGTGGCAGGGATCTCAGCCCCAGCATTTT. Its translation: CASSGWQGSQPQHF.

The gene calls are TRBV19 and TRBJ2-7, with D unclear. In germline, CDR1 is LNHDA, CDR2 SQIVND (reference sequence). Trimming removed 5 bases from V and 5 bases from J, with 7 bases in between. This CDR3 region has 11 residues. CDR3 protein: CASSGFDEQYF. In DNA, the CDR3 is TGTGCCAGTAGTGGATTCGACGAGCAGTACTTC. The whole variable domain, remainder taken from reference TRBV19 and TRBJ2-7, is DGGITQSPKYLFRKEGQNVTLSCEQNLNHDAMYWYRQDPGQGLRLIYYSQIVNDFQKGDIAEGYSVSREKKESFPLTVTSAQKNPTAFYLCASSGFDEQYFGPGTRLTVT.

The chain combines TRBV20-1 with TRBJ2-7; D may be TRBD1 or TRBD2 (5 bases each). This CDR3 comprises 12 residues. Germline assignment: CDR1 DFQATT and CDR2 SNEGSKA (reference sequence). Trimming left V 3 bases short and J 2 bases short, with 8 bases between. Here the CDR3 DNA reads TGCAGTGCTAGTGGGGACCCCTACGAGCAGTACTTC. Protein: CSASGDPYEQYF.

J is TRBJ2-5 and V is TRBV30, with 9 bases lining up with TRBD2. Germline V gene data show CDR1 as GTSNPN and CDR2 as SVGIG (reference sequence). The trim removed 2 bases at V and 0 bases at J, leaving 13 bases unmatched. The CDR3 runs to 18 residues. Here the CDR3 DNA reads TGTGCCTGGAGTTTAGGGGGGACTAGCAGGAGGTACCAAGAGACCCAGTACTTC. Its translation is CAWSLGGTSRRYQETQYF. The full variable domain, with the rest looked up from reference TRBV30 and TRBJ2-5, is SQTIHQWPATLVQPVGSPLSLECTVEGTSNPNLYWYRQAAGRGLQLLFYSVGIGQISSEVPQNLSASRPQDRQFILSSKKLLLSDSGFYLCAWSLGGTSRRYQETQYFGPGTRLLVL.

This clonotype was recorded many times. V is TRBV27 and J is TRBJ1-5, with D possibly TRBD1 on 5 matching bases. The V end lost 2 bases, the J end lost 2 bases, and 7 bases lay between the germline ends. The CDR3 is 14 residues long. Germline loops: CDR1 MNHEY, CDR2 SMNVEV (reference sequence). CDR3 sequence (DNA): TGTGCCAGCAGTTTAGAAGGGGGCAATCAGCCCCAGCATTTT. It codes for CASSLEGGNQPQHF.

The rearrangement joins TRBV20-1 to TRBJ2-3, with TRBD2 matching 8 bases. Trimming removed 2 bases from V and 4 bases from J; junction bases left unmatched: 11. This CDR3 comprises 16 residues. Germline values: CDR1 DFQATT, CDR2 SNEGSKA (reference sequence). In nucleotides, the CDR3 is TGCAGTGCTAGAATGGTAGCGGGAAAGGGCCCAGATACGCAGTATTTT. The encoded protein is CSARMVAGKGPDTQYF.

The table lists this clonotype with a few counts. CDR3 loop: CSASPLGGTYEQYF. CDR3 bases: TGCAGTGCTAGTCCACTCGGCGGAACCTACGAGCAGTACTTC. V and J are TRBV20-1 and TRBJ2-7, with D unclear. With 3 bases removed from V and 2 bases from J, the gap between germline ends came to 14 bases. CDR3 length: 14 residues. Germline V lookup: CDR1 DFQATT, CDR2 SNEGSKA (reference sequence).

This chain connects TRBV5-5 to TRBJ1-5; 7 positions match TRBD1. Germline V gene data show CDR1 as SGHKS and CDR2 as YYEKEE (reference sequence). The ends lost 4 bases at V and 5 bases at J; junction bases unmatched: 12. The CDR3 sequence is 16 residues long. The CDR3 is CASSSPGTAKYQPQHF. The CDR3 DNA sequence: TGTGCCAGCAGCAGCCCCGGGACAGCTAAATATCAGCCCCAGCATTTT.

This clonotype was counted many times. This chain connects TRBV24-1 to TRBJ1-2, with D unresolved. The CDR3 has 13 amino acids. The V end was cut by 2 bases, the J end by 7 bases, with 10 bases between. Germline CDR1 and CDR2: KGHDR and SFDVKD. CDR3 nucleotide sequence: TGTGCCACCAGTGATTCCAGGTCCTCTGGCTACACCTTC. Amino acids: CATSDSRSSGYTF.

The chain carries TRBV7-2 and TRBJ2-7; D possibly corresponds to TRBD2 (6 bases). V was clipped by 5 bases and J by 1 base, with 12 bases between them. This CDR3 has 14 amino acids. Germline V lookup: CDR1 SGHTA, CDR2 FQGNSA. The CDR3 here is CASSVTGTSYEQYF. In DNA form, the CDR3 reads TGTGCCAGCAGCGTTACCGGGACTTCCTACGAGCAGTACTTC.

This clonotype was seen more than once but under ten times. This chain connects TRBV7-2 to TRBJ2-5, with 8 bases lining up with TRBD1. The V gene's germline CDR1 is SGHTA and CDR2 FQGNSA. The CDR3 runs to 15 residues. The trim removed 1 base at V and 11 bases at J, leaving 12 bases unmatched. DNA for the CDR3: TGTGCCAGCAGCTTAGGTTCACAGGGGGTGGGGGAGCAGTACTTC. It yields the protein CASSLGSQGVGEQYF.

At least ten counts were recorded for this clonotype. The chain has TRBV18 and TRBJ1-6; no clear D. CDR3 size: 15 residues. V was pared by 0 bases and J by 6 bases, with 9 bases between. Per the germline V gene, CDR1 is KGHSH and CDR2 is LQKENI. The DNA of the CDR3 is TGTGCCAGCTCACCACCGACACGGCTTAATTCACCCCTCCACTTT. Amino acid sequence: CASSPPTRLNSPLHF.

The sample holds a few counts of this clonotype. The rearrangement joins TRBV7-2 to TRBJ2-2, with 10 bases identical to TRBD1. Per the germline V gene, CDR1 is SGHTA and CDR2 is FQGNSA. The CDR3 is made up of 17 amino acids. V lost 5 bases to trimming and J lost 2 bases; unmatched junction nucleotides: 8. The CDR3 sequence is CASSPGRDRGNTGELFF. In DNA, the CDR3 is TGTGCCAGCAGCCCCGGAAGGGACAGGGGCAACACCGGGGAGCTGTTTTTT.

This clonotype appeared many times. V and J are TRBV11-1 and TRBJ2-5; 9 positions agree with TRBD1. Germline CDR1 and CDR2: SGHAT and FQDESV (reference sequence). Losses at the gene ends were 5 bases for V and 3 bases for J; bases not matched to a gene: 4. This CDR3 spans 14 amino acids. CDR3 in DNA: TGTGCCAGCAGCCATCGGACAGGGGAAGAGACCCAGTACTTC. This sequence encodes CASSHRTGEETQYF. Drawing the rest from reference TRBV11-1 and TRBJ2-5, the complete variable domain is EAEVAQSPRYKITEKSQAVAFWCDPISGHATLYWYRQILGQGPELLVQFQDESVVDDSQLPKDRFSAERLKGVDSTLKIQPAELGDSAMYLCASSHRTGEETQYFGPGTRLLVL.